Listed here are 23 T cell receptor beta chains from one sample, sequenced in a study of blood T cell repertoires in COVID-19. Method: immunoSEQ multiplex PCR; TCRdb's copy keeps in-frame clones and lacks some. Among roughly 87,000 clones listed, approximately 88% were seen once. Sequencing was carried out using peripheral blood. Every receptor here comes from a man aged 60-69 years with acute or convalescent COVID-19.

This clone was observed a few times. The rearrangement links TRBV6-1 to TRBJ1-6; no definite D call. V lost 0 bases to trimming and J lost 16 bases, with 19 bases between them. CDR1 and CDR2 (germline): MNHNS, SASEGT. This CDR3 is built from 15 residues. The CDR3 region is CASSEALRPRTLLHF. CDR3 sequence (DNA): TGTGCCAGCAGTGAAGCCCTGAGACCAAGGACTCTTCTCCACTTT.

There are a few counts of this clone. Here the CDR3 DNA reads TGCAGTGCGAGTCGGACAGATTATAGCAATCAGCCCCAGCATTTT. Residues: CSASRTDYSNQPQHF. The chain is built from TRBV20-1 and TRBJ1-5; D perhaps matches TRBD1 (6 bases). CDR1 DFQATT and CDR2 SNEGSKA come from the germline V gene (reference sequence). V shed 6 bases and J shed 0 bases, with 15 bases lying between them. The CDR3 loop spans 15 amino acids.

The chain links TRBV6-5 to TRBJ1-1; 10 bases match TRBD1. Germline trimming cut 5 bases from V and 4 bases from J; bases unmatched to any gene: 4. Germline V gene sequence: CDR1 MNHEY, CDR2 SVGAGI. CDR3 length equals 14 residues. The CDR3 loop reads CASSPWTGGTEAFF. CDR3 coding DNA: TGTGCCAGCAGTCCATGGACAGGGGGCACTGAAGCTTTCTTT.

The chain combines TRBV19 with TRBJ2-1; 7 nucleotides align to TRBD1. Looked up from germline, CDR1 is LNHDA and CDR2 is SQIVND (reference sequence). The CDR3 length is 13 residues. Trimming took 6 bases from V and 9 from J; bases not matched to a gene: 8. The CDR3 coding sequence is TGTGCCAGTAGCCTACAGGGGCAGGGTGAGCAGTTCTTC. The encoded protein is CASSLQGQGEQFF. The whole variable domain, remainder taken from reference TRBV19 and TRBJ2-1, is DGGITQSPKYLFRKEGQNVTLSCEQNLNHDAMYWYRQDPGQGLRLIYYSQIVNDFQKGDIAEGYSVSREKKESFPLTVTSAQKNPTAFYLCASSLQGQGEQFFGPGTRLTVL.

This sequence joins TRBV6-6 and TRBJ1-1, with D unclear. Germline CDR1 is MNHNY and CDR2 is SVGAGI (reference sequence). V shed 2 bases and J shed 0 bases, with 10 bases lying between them. CDR3 length: 15 amino acids. The CDR3 coding sequence is TGTGCCAGCAGTTACCGAGGGTTCATGAACACTGAAGCTTTCTTT. This sequence encodes CASSYRGFMNTEAFF.

The genes are TRBV6-2 or TRBV6-3 and TRBJ1-6, with 9 nucleotides matching TRBD1. CDR1 and CDR2 (germline): MNHEY, SVGEGT. The junction had 6 bases not matched to a gene; V was cut back by 5 bases and J by 10 bases. CDR3 length: 14 residues. CDR3 coding DNA: TGTGCCAGCAGTCAACGGACAGGGGTCTCACCCCTCCACTTT. It encodes CASSQRTGVSPLHF.

The V and J genes are TRBV3-1 (or the pseudogene TRBV3-2) and TRBJ1-1, with TRBD1 as a possible D gene (5 bases). The germline V gene has CDR1 LGHDT and CDR2 YNNKEL (reference sequence). V lost 6 bases to trimming and J lost 0 bases, with 8 bases between them. The CDR3 contains 13 residues. The CDR3 sequence: CASRQGVNTEAFF. As DNA, the CDR3 is TGTGCCAGCAGGCAGGGTGTGAACACTGAAGCTTTCTTT.

The chain recombines TRBV7-2 with TRBJ2-5, with 7 bases fitting TRBD1. The V and J ends lost 4 bases and 5 bases, in that order; junction bases with no gene match: 7. Germline lookup yields CDR1 SGHTA and CDR2 FQGNSA. The CDR3 has 14 amino acids. CDR3 protein: CASSSLGRGETQYF. The CDR3, as DNA: TGTGCCAGCAGCTCCTTGGGCAGGGGGGAGACCCAGTACTTC.

In DNA form, the CDR3 reads TGTGCCAGCACCTCAGGGGTAGATGGCTACACCTTC. It is translated as CASTSGVDGYTF. The rearrangement links TRBV6-5 to TRBJ1-2; TRBD1 might be the D (6 bases). Germline assignment: CDR1 MNHEY and CDR2 SVGAGI. V was trimmed by 7 bases and J by 6 bases, leaving 12 bases between them. The CDR3 has 12 amino acids.

The chain is built from TRBV19 and TRBJ1-2; 9 nucleotides match TRBD1. The CDR3 length is 13 residues. V dropped 7 bases and J dropped 7; count of bases not matched to a gene: 7. Per the germline V gene, CDR1 is LNHDA and CDR2 is SQIVND (reference sequence). In DNA form, the CDR3 reads TGTGCCAGTATAAAACAGGGGGCGAGTGGCTACACCTTC. This translates into CASIKQGASGYTF.

The V and J genes are TRBV20-1 and TRBJ2-4, with 11 bases that match TRBD2. CDR1 DFQATT and CDR2 SNEGSKA come from the germline V gene (reference sequence). The CDR3 spans 18 residues. With V trimmed by 3 bases and J by 0 bases, 10 bases remained unmatched. CDR3 amino acids: CSASRGTSGPAAKNIQYF. CDR3 bases: TGCAGTGCTAGTAGGGGGACTAGCGGCCCCGCAGCCAAAAACATTCAGTACTTC.

As concerns this clone: In the same sample, other DNA sequences code for this CDR3. The gene calls are TRBV12-3 or TRBV12-4 and TRBJ2-7; TRBD1 is a possible D gene (6 bases). V was pared by 3 bases and J by 4 bases, with 10 bases between. The CDR3 runs 13 residues. CDR3 region: CASSLAGAYEQYF. CDR3 in DNA: TGTGCCAGCAGTTTGGCAGGGGCGTACGAGCAGTACTTC.

The V and J genes are TRBV11-1 and TRBJ2-5, with TRBD2 as a possible D gene (5 bases). This CDR3 has 14 residues. In germline, CDR1 is SGHAT, CDR2 FQDESV (reference sequence). With 0 bases removed from V and 3 bases from J, the gap between germline ends came to 8 bases. Here the CDR3 reads CASSLAGMEETQYF. CDR3 sequence (DNA): TGTGCCAGCAGCTTAGCCGGGATGGAAGAGACCCAGTACTTC.

The rearrangement uses TRBV5-1 and TRBJ2-1; 7 nucleotides align to TRBD2. The CDR3 loop spans 14 amino acids. Germline assignment: CDR1 SGHRS and CDR2 YFSETQ. J was trimmed by 8 bases and V by 4 bases; bases with no gene match: 9. The CDR3 DNA reads TGCGCCAGCAGCCCGCAGCCTACTAGCGATGAGCAGTTCTTC. Translating gives CASSPQPTSDEQFF.

The chain has TRBV7-9 and TRBJ1-6, with a possible D match to TRBD1 (5 bases). The CDR3 spans 14 residues. Deletions cut 2 bases from V and 10 bases from J, with 12 bases between. In germline, CDR1 is SEHNR, CDR2 FQNEAQ (reference sequence). This chain's CDR3 is CASSLPRAESPLHF. The CDR3 DNA sequence: TGTGCCAGCAGCTTACCCAGGGCAGAATCACCCCTCCACTTT.

The chain links TRBV6-5 to TRBJ2-7; weak D call: TRBD1 (5 bases). The CDR3 extends over 12 amino acids. With 7 bases removed from V and 4 bases from J, the gap between germline ends came to 11 bases. CDR1 and CDR2 (germline): MNHEY, SVGAGI. The CDR3 DNA reads TGTGCCAGCATTGGCCGGACATACGAGCAGTACTTC. Its translation is CASIGRTYEQYF.

The chain combines TRBV24-1 with TRBJ2-2, with 10 bases fitting TRBD2. Germline V lookup: CDR1 KGHDR, CDR2 SFDVKD. The V gene end was trimmed by 1 base and the J gene end by 5 bases; junction bases not matched to a gene: 3. The CDR3 is 16 amino acids. CDR3 sequence (DNA): TGTGCCACCAGTGATTTTTTAGCGGGAGGAACCGGGGAGCTGTTTTTT. This codes for CATSDFLAGGTGELFF.

In its sample, this clone was seen once. V is TRBV3-1 (or the pseudogene TRBV3-2) and J is TRBJ1-2; D may be TRBD1 (5 bases). CDR1 and CDR2 (germline): LGHDT, YNNKEL (reference sequence). V gave up 1 base and J gave up 4 bases, with 16 bases separating them. CDR3 length: 16 amino acids. The CDR3 DNA is TGTGCCAGCAGCCAAGTTGGGGGAGGGGTCTTCTATGGCTACACCTTC. Its translation is CASSQVGGGVFYGYTF.

This clone is a singleton in its sample. The rearrangement joins TRBV19 to TRBJ2-5, with D maybe TRBD2 (5 bases). CDR1 is LNHDA and CDR2 is SQIVND in the germline V gene (reference sequence). The CDR3 runs to 15 residues. Trimming cost V 7 bases and J 0 bases, with 15 bases left between them. CDR3: CASTKGGSYQETQYF. CDR3 sequence (DNA): TGTGCCAGTACCAAAGGAGGTTCGTACCAAGAGACCCAGTACTTC. The full variable domain, in which reference TRBV19 and TRBJ2-5 provide the parts outside the CDR3, is DGGITQSPKYLFRKEGQNVTLSCEQNLNHDAMYWYRQDPGQGLRLIYYSQIVNDFQKGDIAEGYSVSREKKESFPLTVTSAQKNPTAFYLCASTKGGSYQETQYFGPGTRLLVL.

The chain joins TRBV20-1 to TRBJ2-7; 10 positions match TRBD2. The ends lost 3 bases at V and 9 bases at J; junction bases unmatched: 11. CDR3 length equals 14 residues. Germline-derived CDR1 and CDR2 are DFQATT and SNEGSKA (reference sequence). CDR3 DNA: TGCAGTGCTAGTGGAGCTAGCGGGAGTTCGGTGCAGTACTTC. It specifies CSASGASGSSVQYF.

The rearrangement links TRBV30 to TRBJ2-7; 10 nucleotides match TRBD1. The CDR3 spans 14 residues. V lost 0 bases, J lost 6 bases, and 5 bases stayed unmatched. In germline, CDR1 is GTSNPN, CDR2 SVGIG (reference sequence). For the CDR3, the DNA is TGTGCCTGGAGTGTACAGACAGGGGGCTTCGAGCAGTACTTC. It encodes CAWSVQTGGFEQYF.

The V gene is TRBV2, the J gene TRBJ2-7, with 10 positions matching TRBD1. V lost 6 bases to trimming and J lost 5 bases; unmatched junction nucleotides: 4. Germline lookup yields CDR1 SNHLY and CDR2 FYNNEI. The length of the CDR3 is 13 residues. The CDR3 region is CASRPTGGDEQYF. The CDR3 bases are TGTGCCAGCAGGCCGACAGGGGGCGACGAGCAGTACTTC.

The chain joins TRBV19 to TRBJ1-4; maybe TRBD1 (6 bases). Germline CDR1 and CDR2: LNHDA and SQIVND (reference sequence). The ends were cut back, 4 bases at V and 7 bases at J, with 16 bases in the middle. The CDR3 contains 15 residues. As DNA, the CDR3 is TGTGCCAGTAGTACTAACAGGGCCTTGGGTGAAAAACTGTTTTTT. Encoded protein: CASSTNRALGEKLFF.